Listed below are T cell receptor beta chains from one sample, sequenced in a study of blood T cell repertoires in COVID-19. Assay: immunoSEQ multiplex PCR; the TCRdb copy retains only in-frame clones and omits some. The data show about 100,000 clones, 87% seen once. The source material was peripheral blood. The source is a woman aged 50 to 60 with COVID-19, enrolled during active disease. CDR3s include the opening cysteine and the closing phenylalanine or tryptophan. The D gene is left open where the match is weak. Clone size is given for some rows only: seen once, a few or many times, or a class if the clone is expanded.

V	J	D	size	CDR3	DNA
TRBV23-1	TRBJ2-1	NA	NA	CASGDSAPLHNEQFF	TGCGCCAGCGGTGACTCCGCCCCCCTTCACAATGAGCAGTTCTTC
TRBV5-1	TRBJ2-1	TRBD2	NA	CASSDLERGAGEQFF	TGCGCCAGCAGCGATCTCGAGCGGGGGGCTGGTGAGCAGTTCTTC
TRBV11-2	TRBJ2-2	TRBD2	NA	CASSLPVAGGSLGGELFF	TGTGCCAGCAGCTTACCGGTAGCGGGGGGCAGTTTGGGCGGGGAGCTGTTTTTT
TRBV10-2	TRBJ1-1	TRBD1	NA	CASSRQDRGPGEAFF	TGCGCCAGCAGTAGACAGGACAGGGGGCCCGGTGAAGCTTTCTTT
TRBV6-6	TRBJ2-2	NA	NA	CASSYSEGNTGELFF	TGTGCCAGCAGTTACTCGGAGGGGAACACCGGGGAGCTGTTTTTT
TRBV29-1	TRBJ2-3	TRBD1	NA	CSTGQVSDTQYF	TGCAGCACCGGACAGGTATCAGATACGCAGTATTTT
TRBV19	TRBJ1-4	NA	few	CASTLNRLTNEKLFF	TGTGCCAGTACCCTAAACAGGCTGACTAATGAAAAACTGTTTTTT
TRBV6-5	TRBJ2-1	NA	NA	CASRDTHSYNEQFF	TGTGCCAGCAGGGACACCCACTCCTACAATGAGCAGTTCTTC
TRBV28	TRBJ2-7	TRBD1	NA	CASSLPTGGADEQYF	TGTGCCAGCAGTTTACCTACAGGGGGCGCCGACGAGCAGTACTTC
TRBV13	TRBJ2-2	TRBD1	NA	CASTPQGASGELFF	TGTGCCAGCACACCACAGGGGGCTAGCGGGGAGCTGTTTTTT
TRBV18	TRBJ2-5	TRBD1	once	CASSPSGTGPRETQYF	TGTGCCAGCTCACCTTCCGGGACAGGGCCAAGAGAGACCCAGTACTTC
TRBV19	TRBJ2-3	TRBD2	NA	CASRLTSASTDTQYF	TGTGCCAGTAGGTTGACTAGCGCTAGCACAGATACGCAGTATTTT
TRBV29-1	TRBJ1-1	NA	NA	CSVVKPHTEAFF	TGCAGCGTTGTCAAGCCGCACACTGAAGCTTTCTTT
TRBV2	TRBJ2-3	TRBD2	NA	CASSETSGVPTDTQYF	TGTGCCAGCAGTGAGACTAGCGGAGTTCCCACAGATACGCAGTATTTT
TRBV6-5	TRBJ2-7	TRBD2	NA	CASRSSGGSYEQYF	TGTGCCAGCAGGTCTAGCGGGGGTAGCTACGAGCAGTACTTC
TRBV7-2	TRBJ2-5	TRBD2	NA	CASSYSGTIQETQYF	TGTGCCAGCAGCTATTCCGGGACTATCCAAGAGACCCAGTACTTC
TRBV19	TRBJ1-6	NA	NA	CASSTPPGQSTRSPLHF	TGTGCCAGTAGTACCCCTCCAGGACAGTCTACCAGGTCACCCCTCCACTTT
TRBV18	TRBJ1-6	TRBD1	NA	CASSPTGGDSPLHF	TGTGCCAGCTCGCCGACAGGGGGTGATTCACCCCTCCACTTT
TRBV24-1	TRBJ2-1	NA	NA	CATSEQAGGPYNEQFF	TGTGCCACCAGTGAACAGGCAGGGGGGCCCTACAATGAGCAGTTCTTC
TRBV2	TRBJ2-3	TRBD2	NA	CASSEFLGLAGNTDTQYF	TGTGCCAGCAGTGAATTCTTAGGACTAGCGGGGAACACAGATACGCAGTATTTT
TRBV29-1	TRBJ2-2	NA	NA	CSVAGDTGELFF	TGCAGCGTTGCAGGGGACACCGGGGAGCTGTTTTTT
TRBV4-2	TRBJ1-1	NA	NA	CASSQDKNTEAFF	TGTGCCAGCAGCCAAGATAAGAACACTGAAGCTTTCTTT
TRBV6-5	TRBJ2-3	TRBD2	NA	CASSYSIAGGPDTQYF	TGTGCCAGCAGTTACTCGATTGCGGGGGGTCCAGATACGCAGTATTTT
TRBV27	TRBJ2-1	TRBD2	NA	CASSLGGVRYNEQFF	TGTGCCAGCAGTTTAGGGGGGGTAAGATACAATGAGCAGTTCTTC
TRBV28	TRBJ2-5	NA	once	CASSLGRGGPQETQYF	TGTGCCAGCAGTTTGGGCCGGGGAGGCCCTCAAGAGACCCAGTACTTC
TRBV6-2/TRBV6-3	TRBJ2-2	TRBD1	NA	CASSMGQGVTGELFF	TGTGCCAGCAGTATGGGACAGGGGGTAACCGGGGAGCTGTTTTTT
TRBV6-1	TRBJ1-2	TRBD1	once	CASSESVGRQGATYGYTF	TGTGCCAGCAGTGAAAGTGTTGGTAGGCAGGGGGCAACCTATGGCTACACCTTC
TRBV2	TRBJ2-3	NA	NA	CASSAQETDTQYF	TGTGCCAGCAGTGCCCAGGAAACAGATACGCAGTATTTT
TRBV13	TRBJ2-7	TRBD2	NA	CASRGSGGASSSYEQYF	TGTGCCAGCAGAGGAAGCGGGGGGGCCTCAAGCTCCTACGAGCAGTACTTC
TRBV5-1	TRBJ1-2	TRBD1	NA	CASSLEGTGDNYGYTF	TGCGCCAGCAGCTTGGAAGGGACAGGGGATAACTATGGCTACACCTTC
TRBV2	TRBJ1-2	NA	NA	CASSEPMLDYGYTF	TGTGCCAGCAGTGAACCGATGCTAGACTATGGCTACACCTTC
TRBV30	TRBJ2-1	TRBD2	medium-sized	CAWSFGGGHNEQFF	TGTGCCTGGAGTTTTGGGGGAGGGCACAATGAGCAGTTCTTC
TRBV4-1	TRBJ2-1	NA	NA	CASSQGESSYNEQFF	TGCGCCAGCAGCCAAGGCGAAAGCTCCTACAATGAGCAGTTCTTC
TRBV30	TRBJ1-1	NA	NA	CAWSAAGTLNTEAFF	TGTGCCTGGAGTGCAGCCGGGACACTAAACACTGAAGCTTTCTTT
TRBV3-1/TRBV3-2	TRBJ2-7	TRBD1	once	CASSPRQGGLYEQYF	TGTGCCAGCAGCCCTAGACAGGGGGGACTGTACGAGCAGTACTTC
TRBV5-1	TRBJ1-1	NA	NA	CASSFGPTGNLGTEAFF	TGCGCCAGCAGCTTCGGCCCTACAGGGAACCTAGGCACTGAAGCTTTCTTT
TRBV5-4	TRBJ1-1	NA	NA	CASSFNEDTEAFF	TGTGCCAGCAGCTTTAACGAGGACACTGAAGCTTTCTTT
TRBV21-1	TRBJ2-4	NA	once	CASSKTEGEKAKNIQYF	TGTGCCAGCAGCAAGACGGAAGGGGAAAAAGCCAAAAACATTCAGTACTTC
TRBV5-4	TRBJ1-2	NA	NA	CASSFGSVIYGYTF	TGTGCCAGCAGCTTTGGCAGCGTAATCTATGGCTACACCTTC
TRBV30	TRBJ1-5	NA	NA	CAWSMGQGNQPQHF	TGTGCCTGGAGTATGGGACAAGGAAATCAGCCCCAGCATTTT
TRBV7-9	TRBJ1-4	NA	NA	CASSRPEGFYEKLFF	TGTGCCAGCAGCCGTCCGGAGGGCTTCTACGAAAAACTGTTTTTT